The 27 T cell receptor beta chains listed next were all sequenced from one sample in a study of blood T cell repertoires in COVID-19. The table came from immunoSEQ multiplex PCR; TCRdb's copy has only in-frame clones and leaves some out. The data hold 250,000 or so clones, with 85% to 95% observed a single time. Sequenced: peripheral blood. The receptor set was obtained from a young man with COVID-19, enrolled during active disease.

The chain combines TRBV5-5 with TRBJ1-4; D remains unclear. Germline CDR1 is SGHKS and CDR2 is YYEKEE (reference sequence). Deletions cut 4 bases from V and 0 bases from J, with 10 bases between. CDR3 size: 15 residues. In nucleotides, the CDR3 is TGTGCCAGCAGCCGCCGACTGGCAACTAATGAAAAACTGTTTTTT. Translating gives CASSRRLATNEKLFF.

The chain uses TRBV4-2 and TRBJ1-5, with 9 positions matching TRBD1. CDR3 length: 16 residues. The trim removed 0 bases at V and 4 bases at J, leaving 4 bases unmatched. CDR1 is LGHNA, CDR2 YNFKEQ, per germline. CDR3 sequence: CASSQDLGQGNQPQHF. For the CDR3, the DNA is TGTGCCAGCAGCCAAGACTTGGGACAGGGAAATCAGCCCCAGCATTTT.

V usage is TRBV7-9 and J usage is TRBJ1-6; 8 bases match TRBD1. CDR1 and CDR2 from the germline V gene are SEHNR and FQNEAQ (reference sequence). J gave up 10 bases and V 1 base, and 3 bases lay outside the gene matches. CDR3 length: 14 amino acids. CDR3 bases: TGTGCCAGCAGCTTAGGGACAGGGATCTCACCCCTCCACTTT. It codes for CASSLGTGISPLHF.

This chain connects TRBV10-2 to TRBJ1-2; D unresolved. V lost 10 bases and J lost 3, with 12 bases in between. This CDR3 is built from 12 residues. Germline loops: CDR1 WSHSY, CDR2 SAAADI. The CDR3 reads CATEGVHYGYTF. CDR3 coding DNA: TGCGCCACCGAGGGCGTACACTATGGCTACACCTTC.

The chain employs TRBV6-5 and TRBJ2-1; 9 bases fit TRBD1. The CDR3 consists of 16 residues. After removal of 0 bases from V and 4 bases from J, the junction contained 4 bases not matched to a gene. Germline V gene sequence: CDR1 MNHEY, CDR2 SVGAGI. The CDR3 reads CASSYSRQGGYNEQFF. Written as DNA, the CDR3 is TGTGCCAGCAGTTACTCTAGACAGGGGGGTTACAATGAGCAGTTCTTC.

The chain links TRBV9 to TRBJ2-7; 7 bases map to TRBD1. Looked up from germline, CDR1 is SGDLS and CDR2 is YYNGEE. J was trimmed by 5 bases and V by 4 bases; bases with no gene match: 9. The CDR3 covers 14 residues. The CDR3 DNA sequence: TGTGCCAGCAGCTCAATGACAGGGTCCCACGAGCAGTACTTC. Amino acids: CASSSMTGSHEQYF.

V gene TRBV12-3 or TRBV12-4 combines with J gene TRBJ1-2; the D gene is possibly TRBD1 (5 bases). Trimming left V 4 bases short and J 10 bases short, with 16 bases between. The CDR3 is 13 residues long. The CDR3 loop is CASSSGTGVHYTF. In nucleotides, the CDR3 is TGTGCCAGCAGTTCCGGAACAGGAGTCCACTACACCTTC.

The rearrangement uses TRBV5-5 and TRBJ1-2; TRBD1 agrees at 7 bases. V was clipped by 0 bases and J by 4 bases; unmatched bases: 9. The CDR3 spans 16 residues. The germline V gene has CDR1 SGHKS and CDR2 YYEKEE (reference sequence). DNA for the CDR3: TGTGCCAGCAGCTTGGGCCCGGCAGGGGGGTTCTATGGCTACACCTTC. This sequence encodes CASSLGPAGGFYGYTF. Filled out from reference TRBV5-5 and TRBJ1-2, the complete variable domain reads DAGVTQSPTHLIKTRGQQVTLRCSPISGHKSVSWYQQVLGQGPQFIFQYYEKEERGRGNFPDRFSARQFPNYSSELNVNALLLGDSALYLCASSLGPAGGFYGYTFGSGTRLTVV.

The chain carries TRBV5-1 and TRBJ1-1, with 11 nucleotides matching TRBD1. Per germline, CDR1 SGHRS and CDR2 YFSETQ. The CDR3 is 16 residues long. J gave up 3 bases and V 0 bases, and 4 bases lay outside the gene matches. CDR3 DNA: TGCGCCAGCAGCTTGGATTTGGGACAGGGGGACACTGAAGCTTTCTTT. Protein sequence: CASSLDLGQGDTEAFF.

The chain uses TRBV19 and TRBJ1-5, with D unresolved. Between the trimmed V and J ends, which lost 9 bases and 5 bases, there was a span of 17 bases. CDR3 size: 14 residues. CDR1 and CDR2 from the germline V gene are LNHDA and SQIVND (reference sequence). The CDR3 DNA is TGTGCCAGCGCCCGGGAGGACGTTCATCAGCCCCAGCATTTT. It translates to CASAREDVHQPQHF. Drawing the rest from reference TRBV19 and TRBJ1-5, the complete variable domain is DGGITQSPKYLFRKEGQNVTLSCEQNLNHDAMYWYRQDPGQGLRLIYYSQIVNDFQKGDIAEGYSVSREKKESFPLTVTSAQKNPTAFYLCASAREDVHQPQHFGDGTRLSIL.

The chain joins TRBV11-3 to TRBJ2-7; 7 bases are shared with TRBD1. Trimming cost V 3 bases and J 5 bases; bases outside gene matches: 7. Germline CDR1 and CDR2: SGHNT and YENEEA. The CDR3 loop spans 14 amino acids. The CDR3 DNA follows: TGTGCCAGCAGCTTGACAGGGAGCTTGGACGAGCAGTACTTC. Translated, it gives CASSLTGSLDEQYF.

V is TRBV5-1 and J is TRBJ2-3; possibly TRBD1 for D (5 bases). The CDR3 consists of 15 residues. The V and J ends lost 0 bases and 0 bases respectively, with 8 bases between them. CDR1 is SGHRS and CDR2 is YFSETQ in the germline V gene. The CDR3 protein is CASSLGQSSTDTQYF. The CDR3 DNA sequence: TGCGCCAGCAGCTTGGGACAGTCTAGCACAGATACGCAGTATTTT.

The V and J genes are TRBV5-4 and TRBJ1-1; TRBD1 agrees at 7 bases. The CDR3 covers 14 residues. J was trimmed by 6 bases and V by 2 bases; bases with no gene match: 7. The V gene's germline CDR1 is SGHNT and CDR2 YYREEE (reference sequence). The CDR3 nucleotides read TGTGCCAGCAGCTTACAGGGGACGGCTGCTGAAGCTTTCTTT. This gives the protein CASSLQGTAAEAFF.

CDR3 amino acids: CASSAGTGMYEQYF. The DNA of the CDR3 is TGTGCCAGCAGTGCCGGGACAGGGATGTACGAGCAGTACTTC. The chain is built from TRBV25-1 and TRBJ2-7; 9 positions match TRBD1. This CDR3 is built from 14 residues. V gave up 4 bases and J gave up 4 bases; unmatched junction bases: 5. CDR1 is MGHDK, CDR2 SYGVNS, per germline.

The chain links TRBV7-6 to TRBJ1-1, with D possibly matching TRBD1 (6 bases). Germline CDR1 reads SGHVS; CDR2 reads FNYEAQ. The CDR3 totals 15 residues. V lost 5 bases to trimming and J lost 3 bases, with 16 bases between them. CDR3 bases: TGTGCCAGCAGCACCCGGAAATACAGGGACACTGAAGCTTTCTTT. It specifies CASSTRKYRDTEAFF.

This clone showed up just once. DNA of the CDR3: TGTGCCAGCAGCTTGTTCTCTAGCACTGAAGCTTTCTTT. It translates to CASSLFSSTEAFF. The chain joins TRBV7-3 to TRBJ1-1; no reliable D call. The CDR3 totals 13 residues. The germline V and J ends were trimmed by 3 bases and 4 bases, with 9 bases remaining between them. Germline loops: CDR1 SGHTA, CDR2 FQGTGA.

Turning to this clone: The same CDR3 can be traced to other DNA sequences in this sample. V gene TRBV19 combines with J gene TRBJ1-2; a possible D gene is TRBD1 (6 bases). The germline gives CDR1 LNHDA, CDR2 SQIVND (reference sequence). Trimming removed 7 bases from V and 8 bases from J, with 26 bases in between. The CDR3 covers 16 residues. This CDR3 reads CASTPVRDKGMEGYTF. The CDR3 DNA follows: TGTGCCAGTACTCCGGTGAGGGACAAAGGGATGGAGGGCTACACCTTC.

The genes are TRBV2 and TRBJ2-2, with TRBD1 as a possible D gene (5 bases). The CDR3 spans 13 residues. Germline V gene lookup returns CDR1 SNHLY and CDR2 FYNNEI. V was shortened by 2 bases and J by 6 bases, with 7 bases between the two germline ends. CDR3 sequence (DNA): TGTGCCAGCAGTGAACGCAGGGCCGGGGAGCTGTTTTTT. As protein: CASSERRAGELFF.

CDR3: CASSRIQEKLFF. The CDR3 nucleotides read TGCGCCAGCAGCCGAATACAGGAAAAACTGTTTTTT. The rearrangement uses TRBV4-1 and TRBJ1-4; D is unclear. The CDR3 loop spans 12 amino acids. Trimming took 4 bases from V and 8 from J, leaving 8 bases between them. CDR1 and CDR2 (germline): MGHRA, YSYEKL.

The rearrangement joins TRBV5-5 to TRBJ1-5, with D tentatively TRBD1 (5 bases). The V and J ends lost 0 bases and 0 bases respectively, with 7 bases between them. Germline lookup yields CDR1 SGHKS and CDR2 YYEKEE (reference sequence). The CDR3 spans 15 residues. The CDR3 sequence is CASSLARGSNQPQHF. The CDR3 coding sequence is TGTGCCAGCAGCTTGGCAAGGGGTAGCAATCAGCCCCAGCATTTT.

The chain uses TRBV7-2 and TRBJ2-1, with D uncertain. Trimming stripped 2 bases from V and 4 bases from J, with 12 bases between. This CDR3 is 15 amino acids long. Germline assignment: CDR1 SGHTA and CDR2 FQGNSA. CDR3 in DNA: TGTGCCAGCAGCTTAATCCCCGACGGGTACAATGAGCAGTTCTTC. Residues: CASSLIPDGYNEQFF.

In DNA, the CDR3 is TGTGCCAGCAGCGAGGGGACAGGGAGGAATTCACCCCTCCACTTT. Translation: CASSEGTGRNSPLHF. The chain couples TRBV9 to TRBJ1-6; 9 nucleotides match TRBD1. With 3 bases clipped from V and 7 bases from J, the junction kept 5 bases outside the gene matches. Germline CDR1 reads SGDLS; CDR2 reads YYNGEE. The length of the CDR3 is 15 residues.

Of note for this clone: This same CDR3 is encoded by further DNA sequences in the sample. The J gene is TRBJ2-7, the V gene TRBV9; TRBD1 is a possible D gene (5 bases). This CDR3 is 15 amino acids long. Germline V CDR1 and CDR2: SGDLS, YYNGEE. V shed 0 bases and J shed 0 bases, with 10 bases lying between them. The CDR3 protein is CASSVAGDSSYEQYF. The DNA for the CDR3 is TGTGCCAGCAGCGTAGCCGGTGACAGCTCCTACGAGCAGTACTTC.

The rearrangement uses TRBV2 and TRBJ1-2, with 11 nucleotides matching TRBD1. Germline V gene sequence: CDR1 SNHLY, CDR2 FYNNEI. The ends lost 7 bases at V and 6 bases at J; junction bases unmatched: 4. The length of the CDR3 is 13 residues. CDR3 region: CASTGQGADGYTF. Written as DNA, the CDR3 is TGTGCCAGCACTGGACAGGGGGCGGATGGCTACACCTTC.

The chain's CDR3 is CASSPYRENRLFF. CDR3 bases: TGTGCCAGCAGCCCGTACAGGGAAAACCGACTGTTTTTT. The chain couples TRBV7-9 to TRBJ1-4; possible D gene TRBD1, 6 bases. Germline CDR1 is SEHNR and CDR2 is FQNEAQ (reference sequence). The CDR3 loop spans 13 amino acids. Trimming cost V 5 bases and J 13 bases, with 17 bases left between them.

The chain is built from TRBV5-1 and TRBJ1-3; D is possibly TRBD1 (6 bases). CDR3 length: 17 residues. Germline V gene lookup returns CDR1 SGHRS and CDR2 YFSETQ. V lost 4 bases, J lost 0 bases, and 17 bases lay in between. The CDR3 nucleotides are TGCGCCAGCAGCCGGGACATTCTTCTTTCCTCTGGAAACACCATATATTTT. Its protein product is CASSRDILLSSGNTIYF.

The J gene is TRBJ2-2, the V gene TRBV11-2; D is unclear. Germline V lookup: CDR1 SGHAT, CDR2 FQNNGV. Trimming stripped 2 bases from V and 1 base from J, with 5 bases between. This CDR3 comprises 14 residues. The CDR3 DNA sequence: TGTGCCAGCAGCTTATTCAGGAACACCGGGGAGCTGTTTTTT. Amino acids: CASSLFRNTGELFF.